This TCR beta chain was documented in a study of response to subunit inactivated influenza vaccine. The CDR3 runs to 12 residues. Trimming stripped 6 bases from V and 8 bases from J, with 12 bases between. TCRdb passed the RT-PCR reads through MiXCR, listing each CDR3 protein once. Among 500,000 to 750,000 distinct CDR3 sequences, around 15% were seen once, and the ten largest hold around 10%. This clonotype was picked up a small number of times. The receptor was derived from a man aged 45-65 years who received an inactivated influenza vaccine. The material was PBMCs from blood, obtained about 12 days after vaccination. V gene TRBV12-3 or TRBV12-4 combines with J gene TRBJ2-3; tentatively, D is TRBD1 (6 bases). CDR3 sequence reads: CASSEGVGTQYF. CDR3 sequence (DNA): TGTGCCAGCAGCGAGGGGGTGGGTACGCAGTATTTT.